This T cell receptor beta chain was identified in a study of shared clonotypes between healthy human individuals. Notes on the study in general: In having few donors, the study represented limited genetic and exposure-history diversity. In this cohort, only blood was sampled, and tissue repertoires likely differ. Larger estimated richness was generally recorded for naive subsets relative to memory subsets.

Unmatched junction bases numbered 8, after V lost 1 base and J lost 13 bases. The germline gives CDR1 SGHVS, CDR2 FQNEAQ. There are 14 residues in the CDR3. Per sorted-subset replicate PCR, input was around 220 ng DNA, representing around 29,000 T cell genomes. Only in-frame clones appear in the TCRdb table, and some are missing; sequencing was by immunoSEQ multiplex PCR. The sample includes under 1 million clones, about 97% of them seen just once. Selected positively for CCR7 and CD45RO-negative, naive CD8 cells excluded terminally differentiated effector memory CD45RA+ cells. About this clone: The antigen is not known.

V gene TRBV7-8 combines with J gene TRBJ1-4; TRBD1 matches 8 bases. The specimen was naive CD8+ T cells sorted from blood. The clonotype originates from a man aged 25-45 years in good health. CDR3 sequence (DNA): TGTGCCAGCAGCTTAGTGGCCTCAGGGGGCACACTGTTTTTT. Protein product: CASSLVASGGTLFF.